This T cell receptor (beta chain) stems from a study of OX40 agonist ivuxolimab in advanced cancers. About the research overall: The patients received agonistic anti-OX40 (CD134) antibody ivuxolimab. Patient treatment consisted of intravenous ivuxolimab administration every 2 weeks at 0.01 to 10 mg/kg.

The CDR3 spans 15 residues. Germline CDR1 reads GTSNPN; CDR2 reads SVGIG (reference sequence). V gave up 5 bases and J gave up 7 bases, with 20 bases separating them. Study findings and constraints: Certain nonresponding patients likewise had low normalized T-cell clonal expansion.

As to this clone: Its antigen is unidentified.

The assay was immunoSEQ multiplex PCR, and TCRdb's table has in-frame clones only and misses some. In the table there are 70,000 or so clones, almost 90% of which are singletons. Material: CD4+ or CD8+ T cells sorted from blood, obtained in a trial of the OX40 agonist ivuxolimab. The clonotype comes from an adult with an advanced solid tumor such as melanoma, head and neck, liver or kidney cancer. The rearrangement joins TRBV30 to TRBJ2-2; tentative D call: TRBD1 (5 bases). The CDR3 DNA sequence: TGTGCCTGGGAAACACCAGGGATCCGTGGCGGGGAGCTGTTTTTT. Amino acid sequence: CAWETPGIRGGELFF.